What follows are 14 T cell receptor beta chains derived from one specimen sequenced in a study of T-cell reconstitution after alpha-beta-depleted transplantation in children. The TCRbeta library was prepared with unique molecular identifiers. TCRdb independently ran MiXCR on the PCR reads; one entry per CDR3 protein. The repertoire holds under 300,000 distinct CDR3 sequences, with around 10% as singletons. Here the sequenced sample was peripheral blood, taken 180 days after TCRalphabeta/CD19-depleted stem cell transplant. These receptor sequences come from a male patient aged 2 to 10 who had a stem cell transplant for chronic granulomatous disease, so the T cells may come from the graft donor.

This clonotype was seen repeatedly, ten times or more. V is TRBV12-3 or TRBV12-4 and J is TRBJ2-7; a possible D gene is TRBD1 (6 bases). The CDR3 runs to 14 residues. The germline V and J ends were trimmed by 6 bases and 2 bases, with 14 bases remaining between them. The CDR3, as DNA: TGTGCCAGCAGCCAAACCGCAGGGGCCTACGAGCAGTACTTC. Its protein product is CASSQTAGAYEQYF.

This clonotype was seen ten or more times. CDR3 DNA sequence: TGCGCCAGCAGCCTACGCCAACCGGGGAGAGGGGACGAGCAGTACTTC. Protein: CASSLRQPGRGDEQYF. The chain joins TRBV5-1 to TRBJ2-7; either TRBD1 or TRBD2 may fit D (5 bases each). The germline V gene has CDR1 SGHRS and CDR2 YFSETQ. The CDR3 has 16 residues. Trimming cost V 4 bases and J 5 bases, with 22 bases left between them.

At least ten counts were recorded for this clonotype. The rearrangement uses TRBV20-1 and TRBJ2-4, with D maybe TRBD1 (5 bases). The CDR3 has 14 residues. CDR1 is DFQATT and CDR2 is SNEGSKA in the germline V gene (reference sequence). V was cut by 0 bases and J by 4 bases, with 10 bases left in between. CDR3 protein: CSARDKGWKNIQYF. The DNA of the CDR3 is TGCAGTGCTAGAGACAAGGGGTGGAAAAACATTCAGTACTTC.

This clonotype showed up many times. The V gene is TRBV7-9, the J gene TRBJ2-1, with 12 bases identical to TRBD2. The CDR3 extends over 18 amino acids. Germline-derived CDR1 and CDR2 are SEHNR and FQNEAQ (reference sequence). After removal of 5 bases from V and 0 bases from J, the junction contained 8 bases not matched to a gene. The CDR3 spells CASSDRTSGVVSYNEQFF. The CDR3 coding sequence is TGTGCCAGCAGCGACCGGACTAGCGGGGTCGTCTCCTACAATGAGCAGTTCTTC.

Ten or more counts support this clonotype. This chain joins TRBV7-3 and TRBJ2-3; 10 bases fit TRBD2. The V gene end was trimmed by 2 bases and the J gene end by 7 bases; junction bases not matched to a gene: 9. CDR1 SGHTA and CDR2 FQGTGA come from the germline V gene. The CDR3 length is 16 residues. The CDR3 sequence: CASSLGSSGSMNTQYF. CDR3 DNA: TGTGCCAGCAGCTTAGGGTCTAGCGGGAGTATGAATACGCAGTATTTT.

The table lists this clonotype with many counts. The V and J genes are TRBV5-5 and TRBJ2-7; tentatively, D is TRBD2 (6 bases). The CDR3 totals 15 residues. Deletions cut 4 bases from V and 2 bases from J, with 16 bases between. CDR1 and CDR2 (germline): SGHKS, YYEKEE (reference sequence). The CDR3 region is CASSDTPGRTYEQYF. The CDR3 bases are TGTGCCAGCAGCGACACACCCGGGAGAACCTACGAGCAGTACTTC.

In its sample, this clonotype was seen a few times. DNA for the CDR3: TGTGCCAGCTCACCACGACTAGCGGGGCGGGAAGAGACCCAGTACTTC. This translates into CASSPRLAGREETQYF. This chain joins TRBV18 and TRBJ2-5, with 11 bases lining up with TRBD2. From germline, CDR1 is KGHSH and CDR2 LQKENI. The length of the CDR3 is 16 residues. J gave up 3 bases and V 1 base, and 4 bases lay outside the gene matches.

This clonotype occurred many times. The gene calls are TRBV5-1 and TRBJ2-2; 8 positions match TRBD1. CDR3 size: 16 residues. V trimming: 4 bases; J trimming: 5 bases; junction bases outside the gene matches: 10. CDR1 and CDR2 (germline): SGHRS, YFSETQ. This CDR3 reads CASSINRTGPTGELFF. The CDR3 DNA sequence: TGCGCCAGCAGCATCAACCGGACAGGGCCGACCGGGGAGCTGTTTTTT. Looking up the rest from reference TRBV5-1 and TRBJ2-2 gives the full variable domain: KAGVTQTPRYLIKTRGQQVTLSCSPISGHRSVSWYQQTPGQGLQFLFEYFSETQRNKGNFPGRFSGRQFSNSRSEMNVSTLELGDSALYLCASSINRTGPTGELFFGEGSRLTVL.

This clonotype has more than one count but fewer than ten. The chain combines TRBV30 with TRBJ1-1, with 7 bases matching TRBD1. The CDR3 totals 14 residues. Germline CDR1 GTSNPN, CDR2 SVGIG (reference sequence). J was trimmed by 1 base and V by 2 bases; bases with no gene match: 4. CDR3 loop: CAWSYRGRNTEAFF. For the CDR3, the DNA is TGTGCCTGGAGTTACAGGGGTAGGAACACTGAAGCTTTCTTT.

The chain recombines TRBV7-6 with TRBJ2-7, with 7 nucleotides matching TRBD1. Trimming removed 2 bases from V and 1 base from J; junction bases left unmatched: 5. CDR1 and CDR2 (germline): SGHVS, FNYEAQ. The CDR3 is made up of 15 amino acids. As DNA, the CDR3 is TGTGCCAGCAGCTTATTGTGGGACAGATCCTACGAGCAGTACTTC. As protein: CASSLLWDRSYEQYF.

This clonotype was counted between two and nine times. The CDR3 coding sequence is TGTGCCGCTCAGGCCCCTGGCACAGATACGCAGTATTTT. Protein sequence: CAAQAPGTDTQYF. The V call is TRBV30, the J call TRBJ2-3; D unresolved. Trimming stripped 8 bases from V and 1 base from J, with 13 bases between. This CDR3 has 13 amino acids. CDR1 GTSNPN and CDR2 SVGIG come from the germline V gene (reference sequence).

This clonotype came up many times. CDR3 amino acids: CASSFGLAPYNEQFF. Here the CDR3 DNA reads TGTGCCAGCAGCTTCGGTTTAGCCCCCTACAATGAGCAGTTCTTC. The J gene is TRBJ2-1, the V gene TRBV7-2; D remains ambiguous. Germline CDR1 is SGHTA and CDR2 is FQGNSA. This CDR3 spans 15 amino acids. V lost 3 bases, J lost 2 bases, and 11 bases lay in between. Combining the CDR3 with reference TRBV7-2 and TRBJ2-1 gives the whole variable domain GAGVSQSPSNKVTEKGKDVELRCDPISGHTALYWYRQSLGQGLEFLIYFQGNSAPDKSGLPSDRFSAERTGGSVSTLTIQRTQQEDSAVYLCASSFGLAPYNEQFFGPGTRLTVL.

This clonotype occurred many times. The chain couples TRBV18 to TRBJ2-5, with a weak D call TRBD2 (6 bases). The CDR3 runs 14 residues. With 3 bases removed from V and 5 bases from J, the gap between germline ends came to 13 bases. The V gene's germline CDR1 is KGHSH and CDR2 LQKENI. CDR3 in DNA: TGTGCCAGCTCACCTGGCCTAGCGAAGGAGACCCAGTACTTC. Encoded protein: CASSPGLAKETQYF.

V and J are TRBV11-2 and TRBJ2-7; TRBD2 matches 7 bases. This CDR3 contains 15 residues. V lost 0 bases to trimming and J lost 5 bases; unmatched junction nucleotides: 7. The germline V gene has CDR1 SGHAT and CDR2 FQNNGV. CDR3 in amino acids: CASSLDPSGTDEQYF. The CDR3 bases are TGTGCCAGCAGCTTAGATCCTAGCGGAACGGACGAGCAGTACTTC.